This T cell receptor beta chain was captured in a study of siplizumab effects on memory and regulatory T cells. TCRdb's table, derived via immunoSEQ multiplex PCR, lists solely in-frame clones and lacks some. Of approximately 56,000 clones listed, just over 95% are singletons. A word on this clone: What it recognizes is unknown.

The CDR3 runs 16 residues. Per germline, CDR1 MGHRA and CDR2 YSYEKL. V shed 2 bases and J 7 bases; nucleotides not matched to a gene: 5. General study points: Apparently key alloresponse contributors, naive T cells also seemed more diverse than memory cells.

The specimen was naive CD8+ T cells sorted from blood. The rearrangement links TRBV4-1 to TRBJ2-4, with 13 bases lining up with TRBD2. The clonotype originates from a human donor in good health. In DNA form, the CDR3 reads TGCGCCAGCAGCCAATTAACTAGCGGGAGGGGGAACATTCAGTACTTC. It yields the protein CASSQLTSGRGNIQYF.